This T cell receptor (beta chain) appears in the sequencing data of a study of T cell responses to AZD1222 COVID-19 vaccine. Study observations and caveats: No repertoire was sampled before or during the peak T cell response, only after it. Seropositive status at baseline applied to only 5 to 7 AZD1222 recipients. It should be noted that donors were predominantly white British and more often female, and clonal diversity was possibly underestimated. Spike regions recognized by vaccine-associated CD4 TCRs spanned the protein, led by 160-218 and 743-854.

Libraries were prepared by immunoSEQ multiplex PCR; TCRdb keeps only in-frame clonotypes and omits some of them. The profile covers more than 90,000 clones, with 65% to 85% appearing a single time and roughly 9.9% taken by the ten largest. On this clone: Its target is not known.

Germline V gene lookup returns CDR1 SGHAT and CDR2 FQDESV (reference sequence). This CDR3 region has 13 residues. The trim removed 2 bases at V and 8 bases at J, leaving 3 bases unmatched. This TCR came from an adult in good health. The chain employs TRBV11-1 and TRBJ2-1; 7 bases map to TRBD1. This specimen consisted of peripheral blood, obtained on day 0 of AZD1222 vaccination. The CDR3, as DNA: TGTGCCAGCAGCTTAAACAGGGGACATGAGCAGTTCTTC. Its protein is CASSLNRGHEQFF.